This is a list of T cell receptor beta chains from one sample in a study of CD8 T cells in Susac syndrome. MiXCR, run by TCRdb on the immunoSEQ multiplex PCR reads, gives a single entry per CDR3 protein. The sample has just over 300,000 distinct CDR3 sequences, under 95% seen once. The sequenced material came from CD4+ T cells from PBMCs. These receptor sequences come from a human donor with multiple sclerosis. Both conserved end residues are part of each CDR3. A D gene is named only where the DNA matches it firmly. Clone size, where shown, is once, few, many, or a class for clones that have expanded.

NA TRBD2 TRBJ2-7 TRBV10-3 CAISDTSGGSYEQYF TGTGCCATCAGTGATACTAGCGGGGGTTCCTACGAGCAGTACTTC
NA TRBD1 TRBJ1-1 TRBV20-1 CSAGQGGTEAFF TGCAGTGCTGGACAGGGAGGAACTGAAGCTTTCTTT
NA NA TRBJ1-1 TRBV7-8 CASSSRYTGQHPMNTEAFF TGTGCCAGCAGCTCGAGGTATACAGGGCAACACCCAATGAACACTGAAGCTTTCTTT
NA TRBD1 TRBJ1-2 TRBV10-3 CAISPSGQGTGRNYGYTF TGTGCCATCAGCCCGAGCGGGCAAGGGACAGGGCGAAACTATGGCTACACCTTC
NA NA TRBJ2-7 TRBV29-1 CSAEESYEQYF TGCAGCGCCGAGGAGTCCTACGAGCAGTACTTC
NA NA TRBJ2-7 TRBV10-3 CAISGGEVTYEQYF TGTGCCATCAGTGGAGGAGAGGTAACCTACGAGCAGTACTTC
NA NA TRBJ2-2 TRBV7-2 CASSLYGGELFF TGTGCCAGCAGCTTATACGGCGGGGAGCTGTTTTTT
NA NA TRBJ1-5 TRBV7-9 CASSFGPQPQHF TGTGCCAGCAGCTTTGGTCCCCAGCCCCAGCATTTT
NA TRBD2 TRBJ2-3 TRBV6-6 CASSNPTSGPTDTQYF TGTGCCAGCAGCAACCCAACTAGCGGCCCCACAGATACGCAGTATTTT
NA TRBD1 TRBJ1-3 TRBV15 CATSRPGTVSSGNTIYF TGTGCCACCAGCAGGCCCGGGACAGTGTCCTCTGGAAACACCATATATTTT
once NA TRBJ2-7 TRBV27 CASRDRYSSYEQYF TGTGCCAGCAGGGATCGATATAGCTCCTACGAGCAGTACTTC
NA NA TRBJ1-1 TRBV2 CASSVSVPMNTEAFF TGTGCCAGCAGTGTAAGCGTCCCCATGAACACTGAAGCTTTCTTT
NA NA TRBJ2-5 TRBV4-3 CASSQDTASTGTQYF TGCGCCAGCAGCCAAGATACAGCATCCACAGGGACCCAGTACTTC
NA NA TRBJ2-1 TRBV5-1 CASSPDYVDGNEQFF TGCGCCAGCAGCCCGGACTACGTGGACGGCAATGAGCAGTTCTTC
NA NA TRBJ1-3 TRBV29-1 CSVARGSGNTIYF TGCAGCGTTGCGCGTGGCTCTGGAAACACCATATATTTT
NA NA TRBJ2-3 TRBV10-2 CASSESRGTDTQYF TGCGCCAGCAGTGAGTCTAGAGGGACAGATACGCAGTATTTT
once TRBD1 TRBJ1-4 TRBV19 CASSSGTGRRTNEKLFF TGTGCCAGTAGTAGTGGGACAGGGCGGAGAACTAATGAAAAACTGTTTTTT
NA NA TRBJ1-4 TRBV18 CASSGTRATNEKLFF TGTGCCAGCTCAGGGACGCGAGCAACTAATGAAAAACTGTTTTTT
NA TRBD1 TRBJ2-1 TRBV5-1 CASSYLGQGLQFF TGCGCCAGCAGCTACCTGGGACAGGGTCTTCAGTTCTTC
NA NA TRBJ2-5 TRBV7-9 CASSLGTLQETQYF TGTGCCAGCAGCTTAGGGACTCTTCAAGAGACCCAGTACTTC
NA TRBD1 TRBJ2-6 TRBV3-1 CASSQQGAAGANVLTF TGTGCCAGCAGCCAACAGGGGGCAGCTGGGGCCAACGTCCTGACTTTC
once TRBD2 TRBJ2-1 TRBV20-1 CSARPSTSGTYNEQFF TGCAGTGCCCGGCCCTCGACTAGCGGCACCTACAATGAGCAGTTCTTC
NA NA TRBJ1-4 TRBV18 CASSTQPATNEKLFF TGTGCCAGCTCGACCCAACCAGCTACTAATGAAAAACTGTTTTTT
NA TRBD2 TRBJ2-1 TRBV7-9 CASRSSGGAHNEQFF TGTGCCAGCAGATCAAGCGGGGGGGCCCACAATGAGCAGTTCTTC
NA NA TRBJ2-5 TRBV29-1 CSVRDGQETQYF TGCAGCGTTAGGGACGGTCAAGAGACCCAGTACTTC
NA TRBD1 TRBJ2-5 TRBV29-1 CSVNSQGAFETQYF TGCAGCGTCAATTCACAGGGGGCCTTTGAGACCCAGTACTTC
once TRBD2 TRBJ2-2 TRBV5-1 CASTLVPGTTNTGELFF TGCGCCAGCACCTTGGTACCCGGGACTACTAACACCGGGGAGCTGTTTTTT
NA NA TRBJ2-3 TRBV6-6 CASRGYRVGTDTQYF TGTGCCAGCCGAGGTTACAGGGTTGGCACAGATACGCAGTATTTT
NA TRBD1 TRBJ2-7 TRBV5-1 CASSFARTGNEQYF TGCGCCAGCAGCTTCGCCCGGACAGGCAACGAGCAGTACTTC
NA TRBD2 TRBJ2-7 TRBV9 CASSSGRAPPEQYF TGTGCCAGCAGCAGCGGGAGGGCCCCTCCCGAGCAGTACTTC
NA NA TRBJ2-2 TRBV7-2 CASSPRTKVTGELFF TGTGCCAGCAGCCCCCGGACGAAGGTCACCGGGGAGCTGTTTTTT
NA TRBD1 TRBJ1-1 TRBV19 CATKGTGKTNTEAFF TGTGCCACGAAAGGGACAGGGAAAACAAACACTGAAGCTTTCTTT
NA NA TRBJ1-5 TRBV30 CAWSRSLHLGQLYSNQPQHF TGTGCCTGGAGTCGTAGCCTTCACCTTGGACAGCTGTATAGCAATCAGCCCCAGCATTTT
NA TRBD1 TRBJ1-1 TRBV7-9 CASSRDRDEAFF TGTGCCAGCAGCAGAGACAGGGATGAAGCTTTCTTT
NA TRBD2 TRBJ2-2 TRBV5-6 CASSVLAGVNTGELFF TGTGCCAGCAGCGTTCTAGCGGGAGTGAACACCGGGGAGCTGTTTTTT
NA NA TRBJ2-2 TRBV12-3/TRBV12-4 CASCRELLNTGELFF TGTGCCAGCTGCCGGGAACTCCTTAACACCGGGGAGCTGTTTTTT
NA NA TRBJ1-2 TRBV5-4 CASSLVQNYGYTF TGTGCCAGCAGCTTGGTGCAGAACTATGGCTACACCTTC
NA NA TRBJ1-1 TRBV11-3 CASSSGRRDVTEAFF TGTGCCAGCAGCTCTGGGCGTAGGGACGTAACTGAAGCTTTCTTT
few NA TRBJ1-5 TRBV14 CASSPSTNQPQHF TGTGCCAGCAGCCCCTCCACTAATCAGCCCCAGCATTTT
NA TRBD1 TRBJ2-7 TRBV7-9 CASSPTPLSRGQGTYEQYF TGTGCCAGCAGCCCGACACCCCTTAGCCGGGGACAGGGGACCTACGAGCAGTACTTC
NA TRBD2 TRBJ2-2 TRBV2 CASSDGGLIIAGELFF TGTGCCAGCAGTGATGGGGGACTAATAATCGCCGGGGAGCTGTTTTTT
NA TRBD2 TRBJ2-3 TRBV7-9 CASSLALLAATDTQYF TGTGCCAGCAGCTTAGCGTTACTAGCGGCCACAGATACGCAGTATTTT
once NA TRBJ1-2 TRBV5-1 CASSTSRQIPYGYTF TGCGCCAGCAGCACCTCCAGACAGATCCCCTATGGCTACACCTTC
NA NA TRBJ2-7 TRBV28 CASRKQGTSYEQYF TGTGCCAGCAGAAAACAGGGAACCTCCTACGAGCAGTACTTC
once NA TRBJ1-5 TRBV3-1 CASSRGANQPQHF TGTGCCAGCAGTCGAGGCGCCAATCAGCCCCAGCATTTT
NA TRBD2 TRBJ2-1 TRBV6-2/TRBV6-3 CASSYSGRGEFF TGTGCCAGCAGTTACTCGGGGAGGGGTGAGTTCTTC
NA TRBD2 TRBJ2-2 TRBV19 CASRPILRGRVTGELFF TGTGCCAGTAGGCCCATATTGCGCGGGAGGGTCACCGGGGAGCTGTTTTTT
NA NA TRBJ2-1 TRBV29-1 CSVEPGDEQFF TGCAGCGTTGAACCCGGGGATGAGCAGTTCTTC
NA NA TRBJ1-1 TRBV5-6 CASSLDTRGEAFF TGTGCCAGCAGCCTCGACACACGAGGTGAAGCTTTCTTT